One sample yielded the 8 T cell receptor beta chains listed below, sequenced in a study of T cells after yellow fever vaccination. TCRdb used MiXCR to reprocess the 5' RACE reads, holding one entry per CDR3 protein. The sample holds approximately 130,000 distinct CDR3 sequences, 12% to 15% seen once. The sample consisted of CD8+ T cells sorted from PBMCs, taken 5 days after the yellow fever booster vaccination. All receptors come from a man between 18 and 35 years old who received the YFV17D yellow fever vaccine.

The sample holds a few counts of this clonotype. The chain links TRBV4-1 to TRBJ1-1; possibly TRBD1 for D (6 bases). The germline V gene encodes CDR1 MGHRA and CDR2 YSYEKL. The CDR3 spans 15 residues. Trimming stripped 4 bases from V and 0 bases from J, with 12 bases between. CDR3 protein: CASSLRQAMNTEAFF. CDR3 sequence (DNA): TGCGCCAGCAGCCTAAGACAGGCCATGAACACTGAAGCTTTCTTT.

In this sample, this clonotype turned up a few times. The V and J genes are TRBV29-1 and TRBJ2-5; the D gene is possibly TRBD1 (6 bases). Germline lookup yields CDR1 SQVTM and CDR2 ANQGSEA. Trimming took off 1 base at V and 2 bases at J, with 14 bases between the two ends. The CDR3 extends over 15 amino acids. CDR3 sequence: CSVEVPGRGQETQYF. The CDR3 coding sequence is TGCAGCGTTGAAGTTCCTGGCAGGGGACAAGAGACCCAGTACTTC.

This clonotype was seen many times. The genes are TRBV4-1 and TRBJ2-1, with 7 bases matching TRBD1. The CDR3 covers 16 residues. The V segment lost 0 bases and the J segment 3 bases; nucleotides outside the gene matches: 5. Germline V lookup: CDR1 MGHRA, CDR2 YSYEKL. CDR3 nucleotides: TGCGCCAGCAGCCAAGAGCTCGGACAGGACTACAATGAGCAGTTCTTC. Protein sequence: CASSQELGQDYNEQFF.

CDR3 sequence reads: CASSEQGDYGYTF. The CDR3, as DNA: TGTGCCAGCAGCGAACAGGGCGACTATGGCTACACCTTC. This chain joins TRBV7-6 and TRBJ1-2; weak D call: TRBD1 (6 bases). This CDR3 region has 13 residues. Trimming removed 5 bases at V and 3 bases at J, with 10 bases between. The germline V gene encodes CDR1 SGHVS and CDR2 FNYEAQ.

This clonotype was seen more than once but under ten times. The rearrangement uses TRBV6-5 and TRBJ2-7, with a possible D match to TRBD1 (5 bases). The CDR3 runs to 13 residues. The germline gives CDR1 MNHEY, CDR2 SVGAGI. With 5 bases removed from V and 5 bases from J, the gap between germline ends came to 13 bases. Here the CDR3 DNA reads TGTGCCAGCAGTGAAAGGGGTTCCCACGAGCAGTACTTC. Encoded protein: CASSERGSHEQYF.

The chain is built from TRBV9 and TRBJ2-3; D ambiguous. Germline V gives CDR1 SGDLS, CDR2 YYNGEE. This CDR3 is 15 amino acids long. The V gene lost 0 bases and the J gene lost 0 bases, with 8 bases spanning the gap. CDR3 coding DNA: TGTGCCAGCAGCGTAGAAGACTCCAGCACAGATACGCAGTATTTT. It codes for CASSVEDSSTDTQYF.

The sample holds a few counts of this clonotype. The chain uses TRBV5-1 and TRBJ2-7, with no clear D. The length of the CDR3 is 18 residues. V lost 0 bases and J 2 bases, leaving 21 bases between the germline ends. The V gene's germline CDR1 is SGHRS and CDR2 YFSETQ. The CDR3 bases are TGCGCCAGCAGCTTGGGTGAAAGTTACGGACGGAACGCCTACGAGCAGTACTTC. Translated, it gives CASSLGESYGRNAYEQYF.

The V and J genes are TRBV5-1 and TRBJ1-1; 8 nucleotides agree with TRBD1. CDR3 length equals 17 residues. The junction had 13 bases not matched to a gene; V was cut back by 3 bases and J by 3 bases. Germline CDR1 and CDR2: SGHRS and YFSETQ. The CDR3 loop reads CASSWPTGDVSDTEAFF. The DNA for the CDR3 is TGCGCCAGCAGCTGGCCGACAGGGGATGTCTCAGACACTGAAGCTTTCTTT.